These T cell receptor beta chains were read from a single sample in a study of T cell changes during pregnancy in multiple sclerosis. Here immunoSEQ multiplex PCR was the method, and the copy in TCRdb shows in-frame clones only, minus some. Found here are more than 80,000 clones, roughly 90% of them singletons; the top ten hold 1.6%. Source: peripheral blood, taken after pregnancy. The source is a female donor with multiple sclerosis, enrolled in a pregnancy study. Both conserved end residues are part of each CDR3. The order of the fields is clone size, D gene, J gene, V gene, CDR3 protein, CDR3 DNA. D genes are given only for firm matches. Size values are once, few and many counts, or a class for expanded clones, and some rows have none.

NA	TRBD1	TRBJ1-4	TRBV7-9	CASSATGTGVEKLFF	TGTGCCAGCAGCGCGACCGGGACAGGGGTAGAAAAACTGTTTTTT
NA	NA	TRBJ1-4	TRBV15	CATSRDGWGLGEKLFF	TGTGCCACCAGCAGAGATGGCTGGGGGCTAGGTGAAAAACTGTTTTTT
NA	TRBD1	TRBJ2-3	TRBV6-1	CASSVAGQGAVTDTQYF	TGTGCCAGCAGTGTAGCGGGACAGGGGGCAGTGACAGATACGCAGTATTTT
NA	NA	TRBJ2-3	TRBV7-3	CASSLIPGAGDTQYF	TGTGCCAGCAGCTTAATCCCGGGAGCGGGAGATACGCAGTATTTT
NA	NA	TRBJ1-1	TRBV29-1	CSVEQGLNTEAFF	TGCAGCGTTGAACAGGGCCTAAACACTGAAGCTTTCTTT
NA	TRBD2	TRBJ2-4	TRBV5-1	CASSLGPTSGSNIQYF	TGCGCCAGCAGCTTGGGACCAACTAGCGGGAGTAACATTCAGTACTTC
NA	NA	TRBJ2-7	TRBV7-9	CASSPPGSSYEQYF	TGTGCCAGCAGCCCGCCAGGTAGCTCCTACGAGCAGTACTTC
NA	TRBD1	TRBJ1-5	TRBV10-1	CASSEWPEQGSNRGSQPQHF	TGCGCCAGCAGTGAGTGGCCTGAGCAGGGATCCAACAGGGGTAGTCAGCCCCAGCATTTT
NA	TRBD2	TRBJ2-7	TRBV19	CASSIDSGTSTYEQYF	TGTGCCAGTAGTATAGACAGCGGGACTAGCACTTACGAGCAGTACTTC
NA	NA	TRBJ1-5	TRBV5-1	CASSLGVPQHF	TGCGCCAGCAGCTTGGGAGTACCCCAGCATTTT
NA	NA	TRBJ1-2	TRBV29-1	CSVEGGVNYGYTF	TGCAGCGTTGAGGGAGGGGTGAACTATGGCTACACCTTC
once	NA	TRBJ2-7	TRBV2	CASRGARSGYEQYF	TGTGCCAGCAGAGGCGCAAGGTCCGGGTACGAGCAGTACTTC
NA	TRBD1	TRBJ2-7	TRBV29-1	CSATGQSSYEQYF	TGCAGCGCAACGGGACAGAGCTCCTACGAGCAGTACTTC
NA	TRBD1	TRBJ2-5	TRBV19	CASSIGTGGGQTQYF	TGTGCCAGTAGTATCGGGACAGGGGGCGGGCAGACCCAGTACTTC
once	TRBD1	TRBJ1-5	TRBV6-1	CASGGQGFGQPQHF	TGTGCCAGCGGGGGACAGGGGTTTGGTCAGCCCCAGCATTTT
once	NA	TRBJ1-2	TRBV5-6	CASSLNRNYGYTF	TGTGCCAGCAGCTTGAACAGAAACTATGGCTACACCTTC
NA	TRBD1	TRBJ1-2	TRBV13	CASSFDRVGYGYTF	TGTGCCAGCAGCTTTGACAGGGTCGGCTATGGCTACACCTTC
NA	NA	TRBJ1-2	TRBV7-8	CASSSGLGDGYTF	TGTGCCAGCAGCTCGGGTCTGGGTGATGGCTACACCTTC
NA	TRBD1	TRBJ1-5	TRBV19	CASRTSGTGGGQPQHF	TGTGCCAGTAGAACCTCCGGGACAGGGGGCGGTCAGCCCCAGCATTTT
NA	NA	TRBJ1-4	TRBV6-4	CASSPDSYEKLFF	TGTGCCAGCAGTCCGGACAGCTATGAAAAACTGTTTTTT
NA	TRBD2	TRBJ2-4	TRBV18	CASSRSGGVKNIQYF	TGTGCCAGCTCACGTAGCGGGGGTGTGAAAAACATTCAGTACTTC
NA	NA	TRBJ1-2	TRBV10-3	CAISESSSSDYGYTF	TGTGCCATCAGTGAGTCGAGTTCCAGCGACTATGGCTACACCTTC
NA	TRBD1	TRBJ1-6	TRBV4-2	CASSQGTGSNSPLHF	TGTGCCAGCAGCCAAGGGACAGGGAGTAATTCACCCCTCCACTTT
NA	TRBD2	TRBJ2-1	TRBV7-2	CASSSATSGRGISYNEQFF	TGTGCCAGCAGCTCGGCGACTAGCGGGAGGGGGATTTCCTACAATGAGCAGTTCTTC
NA	TRBD1	TRBJ1-1	TRBV30	CAWDRGKNTEAFF	TGTGCCTGGGACAGGGGAAAGAACACTGAAGCTTTCTTT
NA	NA	TRBJ1-4	TRBV28	CASSWQDWGFNEKLFF	TGTGCCAGCTCATGGCAGGACTGGGGTTTTAATGAAAAACTGTTTTTT
NA	NA	TRBJ1-3	TRBV6-1	CASSEGTLSGNTIYF	TGTGCCAGCAGTGAGGGGACACTCTCTGGAAACACCATATATTTT
NA	TRBD2	TRBJ2-5	TRBV4-1	CASSQERLAGGQETQYF	TGCGCCAGCAGCCAAGAGAGGCTAGCGGGAGGTCAAGAGACCCAGTACTTC
NA	NA	TRBJ1-2	TRBV9	CASSAPTGGAYGYTF	TGTGCCAGCAGCGCACCCACCGGGGGAGCTTATGGCTACACCTTC
NA	NA	TRBJ2-2	TRBV25-1	CASSEWGGLGTGELFF	TGTGCCAGCAGTGAATGGGGGGGGCTAGGCACCGGGGAGCTGTTTTTT
NA	NA	TRBJ1-6	TRBV18	CASSPLDRSSPLHF	TGTGCCAGCTCACCGTTAGACAGATCTTCACCCCTCCACTTT
NA	NA	TRBJ1-5	TRBV19	CASRTGTTENQPQHF	TGTGCCAGTAGAACTGGGACAACGGAGAATCAGCCCCAGCATTTT
NA	TRBD2	TRBJ2-1	TRBV6-4	CASTAGGPGGEQFF	TGTGCCAGCACCGCGGGAGGGCCGGGTGGTGAGCAGTTCTTC
NA	NA	TRBJ2-4	TRBV4-1	CASSQADSTLAKNIQYF	TGCGCCAGCAGCCAAGCGGACAGTACGCTAGCCAAAAACATTCAGTACTTC
NA	NA	TRBJ2-7	TRBV27	CASTVGQGPYEQYF	TGTGCCAGCACTGTTGGGCAGGGCCCCTACGAGCAGTACTTC
NA	TRBD1	TRBJ1-4	TRBV5-1	CASSLTGGNEKLFF	TGCGCCAGCAGCCTTACAGGGGGCAACGAAAAACTGTTTTTT
NA	NA	TRBJ2-7	TRBV6-5	CASSYVGSQDEQYF	TGTGCCAGCAGTTACGTCGGGAGCCAGGACGAGCAGTACTTC
once	TRBD2	TRBJ2-2	TRBV10-2	CASSGDSGENRRTGELFF	TGCGCCAGCAGTGGAGATAGCGGGGAAAACAGGAGGACCGGGGAGCTGTTTTTT
once	TRBD1	TRBJ1-2	TRBV18	CASSPPTAGGISGYTF	TGTGCCAGCTCACCACCTACGGCAGGGGGGATTTCGGGCTACACCTTC
NA	NA	TRBJ2-3	TRBV9	CASSVVLERDTQYF	TGTGCCAGCAGCGTAGTACTTGAAAGAGATACGCAGTATTTT
once	TRBD1	TRBJ1-5	TRBV18	CASSPGQGTGQPQHF	TGTGCCAGCTCACCAGGACAGGGGACCGGTCAGCCCCAGCATTTT
NA	NA	TRBJ1-1	TRBV5-1	CASSLGSGVTFF	TGCGCCAGCAGCTTGGGATCGGGGGTAACTTTCTTT
NA	NA	TRBJ2-1	TRBV2	CASSEVDTTNEQFF	TGTGCCAGCAGTGAGGTCGACACAACCAATGAGCAGTTCTTC
NA	NA	TRBJ1-2	TRBV9	CASSVDRSSYGYTF	TGTGCCAGCAGCGTCGACAGATCCAGCTATGGCTACACCTTC
NA	TRBD2	TRBJ2-7	TRBV9	CASSPRLAGGLSDEQYF	TGTGCCAGCAGCCCTCGACTAGCGGGGGGGTTAAGCGACGAGCAGTACTTC
NA	TRBD1	TRBJ1-5	TRBV5-1	CASSLELTGVMSNQPQHF	TGCGCCAGCAGCTTGGAATTGACAGGGGTTATGAGCAATCAGCCCCAGCATTTT
NA	TRBD2	TRBJ2-7	TRBV6-4	CASSDRLAGGASYEQYF	TGTGCCAGCAGTGATCGACTAGCGGGGGGAGCCTCCTACGAGCAGTACTTC
NA	NA	TRBJ1-6	TRBV5-6	CASSLVGDVSYNSPLHF	TGTGCCAGCAGCTTGGTAGGGGATGTCTCCTATAATTCACCCCTCCACTTT